One sample yielded the 28 T cell receptor beta chains listed below, sequenced in a study of blood T cell repertoires in COVID-19 (dated by TCRdb to about 2020). Libraries came from the immunoSEQ multiplex PCR assay. In TCRdb, the immuneACCESS table is reduced to in-frame sequences with V and J assigned. These tables do not hold every clone; where another copy was compared, an unresolved V gene accounts for under half, and the others remain unexplained. Present in this sample are about 180,000 clones, roughly 84% of which were seen just once. Jointly, the top ten make up 18% of the sample. Material for sequencing was peripheral blood. The receptors originated from a person aged 65-85 years with COVID-19, enrolled during active disease.

This clone was picked up one time. The chain combines TRBV28 with TRBJ1-1; D remains ambiguous. In germline, CDR1 is MDHEN, CDR2 SYDVKM. V lost 8 bases, J lost 2 bases, and 9 bases lay in between. The CDR3 runs to 12 residues. This CDR3 reads CASLRANTEAFF. CDR3 coding DNA: TGTGCCAGCTTACGAGCAAACACTGAAGCTTTCTTT.

As concerns this clone: The junction differs from germline at one of its ends, possibly a read error. J is TRBJ2-2 and V is TRBV5-1; the D gene is possibly TRBD2 (5 bases). The germline CDR1 and CDR2 sequences are SGHRS and YFSETQ. The CDR3 sequence is 14 residues long. The CDR3 DNA reads TGCGCCACCGCCTCGATCGATAACACCGGGGAGCTATTTTTT. It translates to CATASIDNTGELFF. The full variable domain, completed using reference TRBV5-1 and TRBJ2-2, is KAGVTQTPRYLIKTRGQQVTLSCSPISGHRSVSWYQQTPGQGLQFLFEYFSETQRNKGNFPGRFSGRQFSNSRSEMNVSTLELGDSALYLCATASIDNTGELFFGEGSRLTVL.

This sequence joins TRBV19 and TRBJ1-4, with 9 bases fitting TRBD1. CDR3 length: 18 residues. From germline, CDR1 is LNHDA and CDR2 SQIVND (reference sequence). The ends lost 3 bases at V and 5 bases at J; junction bases unmatched: 13. The CDR3 region is CASSIIRRQGVKNEKLFF. In DNA form, the CDR3 reads TGTGCCAGTAGTATCATCCGGAGACAGGGGGTCAAAAATGAAAAACTGTTTTTT.

This sequence joins TRBV13 and TRBJ2-3, with TRBD2 matching over 9 bases. The CDR3 is made up of 15 amino acids. Germline CDR1 PRHDT, CDR2 FYEKMQ (reference sequence). J lost 5 bases, V lost 5 bases, and 8 bases had no gene match. For the CDR3, the DNA is TGTGCCAGCAGCCGCGTAGCGGGAGACAGAGATACGCAGTATTTT. Protein product: CASSRVAGDRDTQYF.

The chain employs TRBV7-8 and TRBJ1-6, with 7 nucleotides matching TRBD1. The V gene end was trimmed by 5 bases and the J gene end by 5 bases; junction bases not matched to a gene: 3. The CDR3 runs to 14 residues. Germline V gene data show CDR1 as SGHVS and CDR2 as FQNEAQ. Here the CDR3 DNA reads TGTGCCAGCAGCCAGACAGGGAATAATTCACCCCTCCACTTT. Its protein is CASSQTGNNSPLHF.

The chain combines TRBV28 with TRBJ2-2; D may be TRBD1 (6 bases). The CDR3 is made up of 15 amino acids. Trimming stripped 2 bases from V and 5 bases from J, with 12 bases between. Per germline, CDR1 MDHEN and CDR2 SYDVKM. The CDR3 loop reads CASSLVGQGTGELFF. As DNA, the CDR3 is TGTGCCAGCAGTTTAGTAGGGCAGGGGACCGGGGAGCTGTTTTTT.

J is TRBJ2-5 and V is TRBV28, with 8 bases lining up with TRBD2. The CDR3 loop spans 14 amino acids. The germline V gene encodes CDR1 MDHEN and CDR2 SYDVKM. With V trimmed by 7 bases and J by 0 bases, 4 bases remained unmatched. The CDR3 reads CASKTSAYQETQYF. Written as DNA, the CDR3 is TGTGCCAGCAAGACTAGCGCGTACCAAGAGACCCAGTACTTC.

The V and J genes are TRBV15 and TRBJ2-6; 12 nucleotides line up with TRBD1. Trimming removed 5 bases from V and 3 bases from J; junction bases left unmatched: 11. The CDR3 covers 19 residues. Germline-derived CDR1 and CDR2 are LNHNV and YYDKDF (reference sequence). Here the CDR3 DNA reads TGTGCCACCAGCGGAATGGGGGACAGGGGGCGCGTTGGGGCCAACGTCCTGACTTTC. It translates to CATSGMGDRGRVGANVLTF. Looking up the rest from reference TRBV15 and TRBJ2-6 gives the full variable domain: DAMVIQNPRYQVTQFGKPVTLSCSQTLNHNVMYWYQQKSSQAPKLLFHYYDKDFNNEADTPDNFQSRRPNTSFCFLDIRSPGLGDTAMYLCATSGMGDRGRVGANVLTFGAGSRLTVL.

The J gene is TRBJ1-4, the V gene TRBV29-1; D is unresolved. Germline V gene lookup returns CDR1 SQVTM and CDR2 ANQGSEA. CDR3 length: 12 amino acids. The germline V and J ends were trimmed by 4 bases and 8 bases, with 11 bases remaining between them. This CDR3 is CSVAFGREKLFF. For the CDR3, the DNA is TGCAGCGTTGCATTCGGGAGGGAAAAACTGTTTTTT.

This chain connects TRBV30 to TRBJ2-1; 9 nucleotides line up with TRBD1. The CDR3 is made up of 15 amino acids. J lost 7 bases, V lost 1 base, and 8 bases had no gene match. Germline V CDR1 and CDR2: GTSNPN, SVGIG (reference sequence). CDR3 sequence: CAWSAPRQGENEQFF. CDR3 sequence (DNA): TGTGCCTGGAGTGCCCCCAGACAGGGGGAGAATGAGCAGTTCTTC.

This clone has more than one count but fewer than ten. The chain carries TRBV28 and TRBJ1-4; 8 bases line up with TRBD1. CDR1 and CDR2 from the germline V gene are MDHEN and SYDVKM. With V trimmed by 4 bases and J by 2 bases, 6 bases remained unmatched. The CDR3 has 16 amino acids. The chain's CDR3 is CASSSSWTGTNEKLFF. The CDR3 nucleotides are TGTGCCAGCAGTTCCTCCTGGACAGGGACTAATGAAAAACTGTTTTTT.

The chain carries TRBV27 and TRBJ2-7; a possible D gene is TRBD1 (5 bases). Germline V gene data show CDR1 as MNHEY and CDR2 as SMNVEV (reference sequence). There are 16 residues in the CDR3. Trimming shortened V by 2 bases and J by 5 bases, and 19 bases separated the two germline ends. Here the CDR3 reads CASSLRGEGARNEQYF. The CDR3 nucleotides are TGTGCCAGCAGTTTAAGGGGCGAAGGTGCTAGGAACGAGCAGTACTTC.

Only a few counts were recorded for this clone. The gene calls are TRBV7-9 and TRBJ1-2, with 11 bases aligning to TRBD1. The CDR3 contains 14 residues. Germline values: CDR1 SEHNR, CDR2 FQNEAQ (reference sequence). With 3 bases clipped from V and 8 bases from J, the junction kept 5 bases outside the gene matches. CDR3 sequence: CASSFGQGAEGYTF. Written as DNA, the CDR3 is TGTGCCAGCAGCTTCGGACAGGGGGCTGAAGGCTACACCTTC.

This clone was seen a few times. The rearrangement joins TRBV12-3 or TRBV12-4 to TRBJ1-1; D not certain. The V gene lost 6 bases and the J gene lost 2 bases, with 7 bases spanning the gap. The CDR3 covers 12 residues. Here the CDR3 reads CASRTRNTEAFF. DNA for the CDR3: TGTGCCAGCAGGACACGAAACACTGAAGCTTTCTTT.

This clone came up once. The chain links TRBV19 to TRBJ2-2, with 9 bases lining up with TRBD1. The CDR3 runs to 14 residues. Unmatched junction bases numbered 5, after V lost 5 bases and J lost 7 bases. The germline gives CDR1 LNHDA, CDR2 SQIVND (reference sequence). The CDR3 reads CASSPGQGFGELFF. The CDR3 coding sequence is TGTGCCAGTAGTCCGGGACAGGGATTCGGGGAGCTGTTTTTT.

J is TRBJ2-7 and V is TRBV19, with a possible D match to TRBD2 (5 bases). Trimming pared 4 bases from V and 3 bases from J, leaving 13 bases between. Per the germline V gene, CDR1 is LNHDA and CDR2 is SQIVND (reference sequence). The CDR3 spans 14 residues. The CDR3 loop reads CASSSRGRIYEQYF. In nucleotides, the CDR3 is TGTGCCAGTAGTAGCCGGGGAAGGATCTACGAGCAGTACTTC.

In this sample, this clone turned up once. The V and J genes are TRBV19 and TRBJ1-2; TRBD1 agrees at 8 bases. CDR1 and CDR2 from the germline V gene are LNHDA and SQIVND (reference sequence). V shed 10 bases and J 2 bases; nucleotides not matched to a gene: 12. The CDR3 runs to 15 residues. This CDR3 is CATQGDQGANYGYTF. The CDR3 DNA is TGTGCCACCCAGGGGGACCAGGGGGCCAACTATGGCTACACCTTC.

The chain employs TRBV7-3 and TRBJ2-1; D gene unclear. This CDR3 spans 16 amino acids. Deletions cut 4 bases from V and 6 bases from J, with 19 bases between. Germline V gene sequence: CDR1 SGHTA, CDR2 FQGTGA. In nucleotides, the CDR3 is TGTGCCAGCAGCTCCTCCCCCGCCCAAGGAGTCAATGAGCAGTTCTTC. This encodes CASSSSPAQGVNEQFF.

Points on this clone: Other nucleotide sequences from this sample produce the same CDR3. The rearrangement uses TRBV27 and TRBJ1-2; D remains ambiguous. This CDR3 contains 14 residues. V shed 3 bases and J shed 2 bases, with 10 bases lying between them. CDR1 MNHEY and CDR2 SMNVEV come from the germline V gene (reference sequence). The CDR3 coding sequence is TGTGCCAGCAGTTTCTTAGCGGGAAACTATGGCTACACCTTC. Translating it yields CASSFLAGNYGYTF.

The J gene is TRBJ2-4, the V gene TRBV12-2; TRBD2, the D gene given by the table, was not confirmed from the DNA. TRBV12-2 is labeled a pseudogene. The length of the CDR3 is 16 residues. In nucleotides, the CDR3 is TGTGCAAGTCGCCCGCGGGGGGGCTCAGGATTCAACATTCAGTACTTC. It translates to CASRPRGGSGFNIQYF.

This clone occurred many times. The chain employs TRBV10-2 and TRBJ1-5, with D possibly being TRBD1 (5 bases). Germline loops: CDR1 WSHSY, CDR2 SAAADI. This CDR3 region has 17 residues. Trimming took 0 bases from V and 5 from J, leaving 17 bases between them. As DNA, the CDR3 is TGCGCCAGCAGTGAGTCGATCTTCAGGGTCCCCGATCAGCCCCAGCATTTT. This codes for CASSESIFRVPDQPQHF.

The genes are TRBV9 and TRBJ2-2, with D possibly matching TRBD2 (6 bases). There are 16 residues in the CDR3. Germline CDR1 is SGDLS and CDR2 is YYNGEE. The germline V and J ends were trimmed by 2 bases and 6 bases, with 17 bases remaining between them. CDR3 amino acids: CASSVEPRELPGELFF. The DNA of the CDR3 is TGTGCCAGCAGCGTCGAACCCCGGGAGCTCCCCGGGGAGCTGTTTTTT.

The genes are TRBV14 and TRBJ1-6; 7 nucleotides align to TRBD1. V was clipped by 10 bases and J by 10 bases; unmatched bases: 10. This CDR3 region has 13 residues. CDR1 is SGHDN, CDR2 FVKESK, per germline. The CDR3 here is CAIPTGFGSPLHF. CDR3 DNA: TGTGCCATCCCGACAGGGTTCGGATCACCCCTCCACTTT.

The genes are TRBV19 and TRBJ2-1; D is unclear. In germline, CDR1 is LNHDA, CDR2 SQIVND (reference sequence). V shed 10 bases and J shed 0 bases, with 16 bases lying between them. CDR3 length: 15 residues. CDR3: CATAVTGSSYNEQFF. In nucleotides, the CDR3 is TGTGCCACCGCCGTGACGGGTAGCTCCTACAATGAGCAGTTCTTC. The variable domain in full, completed from reference TRBV19 and TRBJ2-1, reads DGGITQSPKYLFRKEGQNVTLSCEQNLNHDAMYWYRQDPGQGLRLIYYSQIVNDFQKGDIAEGYSVSREKKESFPLTVTSAQKNPTAFYLCATAVTGSSYNEQFFGPGTRLTVL.

The V gene is TRBV4-3, the J gene TRBJ2-5, with D unclear. The CDR3 is 19 amino acids. Per the germline V gene, CDR1 is LGHNA and CDR2 is YSLEER. Deletions cut 0 bases from V and 1 base from J, with 21 bases between. The CDR3 spells CASSQELPYKTRLQETQYF. CDR3 DNA sequence: TGCGCCAGCAGCCAAGAACTCCCTTACAAGACTCGACTCCAAGAGACCCAGTACTTC.

The rearrangement joins TRBV6-5 to TRBJ1-5; possible D gene TRBD1, 5 bases. The germline gives CDR1 MNHEY, CDR2 SVGAGI. This CDR3 region has 14 residues. Trimming cost V 5 bases and J 7 bases, with 15 bases left between them. CDR3 region: CASSPRGGEQPQHF. As DNA, the CDR3 is TGTGCCAGCAGTCCCCGAGGAGGGGAGCAGCCCCAGCATTTT.

The chain combines TRBV28 with TRBJ1-2, with unresolved D. V gave up 6 bases and J gave up 3 bases, with 8 bases separating them. This CDR3 has 12 amino acids. Germline-derived CDR1 and CDR2 are MDHEN and SYDVKM. The CDR3 is CASSQGDYGYTF. The CDR3 DNA sequence: TGTGCCAGCAGCCAAGGAGACTATGGCTACACCTTC.

The rearrangement uses TRBV27 and TRBJ2-5, with 7 bases aligning to TRBD1. The V and J ends lost 5 bases and 5 bases, in that order; junction bases with no gene match: 11. Germline V gene data show CDR1 as MNHEY and CDR2 as SMNVEV (reference sequence). The CDR3 runs to 15 residues. The CDR3 loop is CASSPLFPRGETQYF. CDR3 sequence (DNA): TGTGCCAGCAGTCCCCTCTTCCCCAGGGGGGAGACCCAGTACTTC.